Given below is one T cell receptor beta chain in context. Its antigen remains unknown. The sample originates from a study of cytomegalovirus exposure and HLA in healthy donors. Study-wide background: Most genotyped donors, over 70% of about 400, had Caucasian-associated genetic ancestry. General study points: The study flagged some 170 TCR beta chains as cytomegalovirus-associated. Most TCR sequences were rare, but some public TCRs occurred in many donors.

The PCR ran on 60 Vbeta and 13 Jbeta primers. Assay used: immunoSEQ multiplex PCR; TCRdb lists only in-frame clones, some missing. The data hold 90,000 to 95,000 clones, with roughly 80% observed a single time. The CDR3 runs to 11 residues. The germline V gene encodes CDR1 GTSNPN and CDR2 SVGIG (reference sequence). Trimming cost V 1 base and J 12 bases, with 9 bases left between them. Sequenced input: PBMCs. The receptor was derived from a girl aged 2 to 10 in good health and CMV-seropositive. The chain links TRBV30 to TRBJ1-4; no clear D. CDR3 bases: TGTGCCTGGAGTGGATCGATAGAACTGTTTTTT. Translating it yields CAWSGSIELFF.